These 16 T cell receptor beta chains were all obtained from the same sample, sequenced in a study of blood T cells in healthy people across ages. Primed by a sample-barcoded 5' primer and a J-beta primer mix, a second PCR proceeded for roughly 6 to 12 cycles. TCRdb fed the 5' RACE reads into MiXCR, producing one record per CDR3 protein. This sample has roughly 2 million distinct CDR3 sequences, with less than 50% found just once. Material for sequencing was blood. The source of these receptors is a middle-aged woman in good health.

The V call is TRBV14, the J call TRBJ2-2; possible D gene TRBD1, 6 bases. Germline assignment: CDR1 SGHDN and CDR2 FVKESK. With 6 bases removed from V and 5 bases from J, the gap between germline ends came to 13 bases. The CDR3 spans 14 residues. The CDR3 loop is CASSLRTATGELFF. The CDR3, as DNA: TGTGCCAGCAGTCTTAGGACAGCGACCGGGGAGCTGTTTTTT.

The V and J genes are TRBV5-1 and TRBJ2-5, with D possibly being TRBD1 or TRBD2 (5 bases each). CDR1 SGHRS and CDR2 YFSETQ come from the germline V gene. V lost 4 bases and J 2 bases, leaving 18 bases between the germline ends. This CDR3 is built from 16 residues. The CDR3 loop is CASSHRMRGEQETQYF. DNA of the CDR3: TGCGCCAGCAGCCATCGGATGAGGGGTGAGCAAGAGACCCAGTACTTC.

V usage is TRBV6-5 and J usage is TRBJ2-4, with 12 bases identical to TRBD2. CDR1 MNHEY and CDR2 SVGAGI come from the germline V gene. The CDR3 is 14 amino acids. The ends lost 5 bases at V and 10 bases at J; junction bases unmatched: 6. The CDR3 protein is CASSRTSGERIQYF. The CDR3 DNA sequence: TGTGCCAGCAGTAGGACTAGCGGGGAGAGAATTCAGTACTTC.

The chain employs TRBV5-1 and TRBJ2-1; D gene unclear. The CDR3 consists of 15 residues. The germline CDR1 and CDR2 sequences are SGHRS and YFSETQ. Trimming removed 4 bases from V and 1 base from J, with 12 bases in between. CDR3 sequence (DNA): TGCGCCAGCAGCCCTTCCCCAAAGTCCTACAATGAGCAGTTCTTC. This gives the protein CASSPSPKSYNEQFF. Based on the CDR3 plus reference TRBV5-1 and TRBJ2-1, the full variable domain is KAGVTQTPRYLIKTRGQQVTLSCSPISGHRSVSWYQQTPGQGLQFLFEYFSETQRNKGNFPGRFSGRQFSNSRSEMNVSTLELGDSALYLCASSPSPKSYNEQFFGPGTRLTVL.

V usage is TRBV7-2 and J usage is TRBJ2-3; 7 bases fit TRBD1. The germline V gene has CDR1 SGHTA and CDR2 FQGNSA. The junction had 9 bases not matched to a gene; V was cut back by 5 bases and J by 7 bases. The CDR3 has 14 residues. This chain's CDR3 is CASSGSTGMYTQYF. The CDR3 nucleotides are TGTGCCAGCAGCGGGTCGACAGGGATGTATACGCAGTATTTT.

This rearrangement joins TRBV4-2 to TRBJ2-5; weak D call: TRBD2 (6 bases). The CDR3 contains 15 residues. Germline V lookup: CDR1 LGHNA, CDR2 YNFKEQ. Trimming removed 5 bases at V and 1 base at J, with 14 bases between. This chain's CDR3 is CASSMGLQLQETQYF. The CDR3 region has the DNA TGTGCCAGCAGCATGGGACTCCAGCTCCAAGAGACCCAGTACTTC.

The V and J genes are TRBV28 and TRBJ2-6; D might be TRBD2 (7 bases). With 5 bases removed from V and 3 bases from J, the gap between germline ends came to 11 bases. Germline V gene lookup returns CDR1 MDHEN and CDR2 SYDVKM. The CDR3 has 15 residues. The CDR3 reads CASSKGGLGANVLTF. The DNA for the CDR3 is TGTGCCAGCAGTAAGGGGGGGCTTGGGGCCAACGTCCTGACTTTC.

The chain carries TRBV13 and TRBJ2-2; 7 bases fit TRBD1. The CDR3 extends over 15 amino acids. CDR1 is PRHDT, CDR2 FYEKMQ, per germline (reference sequence). The junction had 4 bases not matched to a gene; V was cut back by 5 bases and J by 1 base. The CDR3 is CASSDRTGNTGELFF. CDR3 sequence (DNA): TGTGCCAGCAGCGATAGGACAGGGAACACCGGGGAGCTGTTTTTT.

The chain is built from TRBV4-3 and TRBJ2-1; 10 nucleotides agree with TRBD1. The germline CDR1 and CDR2 sequences are LGHNA and YSLEER. The CDR3 extends over 13 amino acids. J lost 10 bases, V lost 4 bases, and 4 bases had no gene match. CDR3 sequence: CASSPTGGKEQFF. DNA of the CDR3: TGCGCCAGCAGCCCGACAGGGGGCAAGGAGCAGTTCTTC.

The table lists this clonotype with a count of one. The chain couples TRBV20-1 to TRBJ1-4; D is unclear. The CDR3 spans 11 residues. Trimming cost V 4 bases and J 8 bases, with 8 bases left between them. Germline CDR1 DFQATT, CDR2 SNEGSKA (reference sequence). The CDR3 DNA is TGCAGTGCTACGTCGGGGGAAAAACTGTTTTTT. Translating gives CSATSGEKLFF.

This sequence joins TRBV10-2 and TRBJ2-5; the match to TRBD2 covers 8 bases. This CDR3 has 15 residues. CDR1 and CDR2 (germline): WSHSY, SAAADI. V trimming: 3 bases; J trimming: 11 bases; junction bases outside the gene matches: 14. The CDR3: CASSETAGDYNEQYF. In nucleotides, the CDR3 is TGCGCCAGCAGTGAAACAGCGGGGGATTACAATGAGCAGTACTTC.

Only one count was recorded for this clonotype. The chain carries TRBV3-1 and TRBJ1-1, with D unclear. The V end was cut by 1 base, the J end by 1 base, with 10 bases between. The germline V gene has CDR1 LGHDT and CDR2 YNNKEL (reference sequence). The CDR3 is made up of 15 amino acids. The CDR3 is CASSQGQAGNTEAFF. The DNA for the CDR3 is TGTGCCAGCAGCCAAGGGCAGGCAGGGAACACTGAAGCTTTCTTT. The full variable domain, completed using reference TRBV3-1 and TRBJ1-1, is DTAVSQTPKYLVTQMGNDKSIKCEQNLGHDTMYWYKQDSKKFLKIMFSYNNKELIINETVPNRFSPKSPDKAHLNLHINSLELGDSAVYFCASSQGQAGNTEAFFGQGTRLTVV.

The gene calls are TRBV7-8 and TRBJ2-3; D is tentatively TRBD1 or TRBD2 (5 bases each). The CDR3 totals 13 residues. The germline gives CDR1 SGHVS, CDR2 FQNEAQ. Trimming took off 8 bases at V and 2 bases at J, with 11 bases between the two ends. The CDR3 is CASGRGNTDTQYF. In nucleotides, the CDR3 is TGTGCCAGCGGACGGGGCAACACAGATACGCAGTATTTT.

This clonotype was seen once. This chain uses TRBV12-3 or TRBV12-4 with TRBJ2-2, with a tentative D call TRBD1 (6 bases). The CDR3 is 15 amino acids. V lost 1 base to trimming and J lost 7 bases, with 13 bases between them. Here the CDR3 reads CASSLGTGWSGELFF. The CDR3 DNA reads TGTGCCAGCAGTTTAGGTACAGGGTGGAGCGGGGAGCTGTTTTTT.

The chain couples TRBV20-1 to TRBJ2-3; 9 bases align to TRBD2. J lost 2 bases, V lost 0 bases, and 18 bases had no gene match. The germline V gene has CDR1 DFQATT and CDR2 SNEGSKA (reference sequence). CDR3 length: 20 amino acids. CDR3 residues: CSAREGVGSGGLNPTDTQYF. Written as DNA, the CDR3 is TGCAGTGCTAGAGAAGGCGTGGGTAGCGGGGGACTTAACCCCACAGATACGCAGTATTTT.

This clonotype was picked up a small number of times. V gene TRBV7-9 combines with J gene TRBJ2-1; D possibly matches TRBD1 or TRBD2 (6 bases each). The length of the CDR3 is 15 residues. V was trimmed by 5 bases and J by 6 bases, leaving 17 bases between them. Germline lookup yields CDR1 SEHNR and CDR2 FQNEAQ (reference sequence). The DNA of the CDR3 is TGTGCCAGCAGCCCCCCGACAGGAGGGTTCAATGAGCAGTTCTTC. Translated: CASSPPTGGFNEQFF.